A selection of T cell receptor beta chains follows, all from one sample in a study of T-cell memory formation after mild COVID-19. A single record per CDR3 protein comes from TCRdb applying MiXCR to the 5' RACE reads. Of hundreds of thousands of distinct CDR3 sequences listed, 17% were seen once; the top ten hold about 8.6%. Sequenced sample: PBMCs or a T cell subset sorted from them (not recorded which). The receptors derive from an adult woman who had mild COVID-19 (a few samples of this study predate the infection). Cell type and time point are not known. The CDR3 runs from the conserved cysteine through the conserved F or W. The order of the fields is J gene, D gene, clone size, V gene, CDR3 protein, CDR3 DNA. A D gene is named only where the DNA matches it firmly. Clone size is shown for a subset of rows, as once, few, many or a class of expanded clone.

J: TRBJ2-3
D: TRBD1
size: -
V: TRBV6-2/TRBV6-3
CDR3: CALTGSSTDTQYF
DNA: TGTGCCCTGACAGGGTCTAGCACAGATACGCAGTATTTT

J: TRBJ1-6
D: -
size: few
V: TRBV25-1
CDR3: CASIGSSPSSPLHF
DNA: TGTGCCAGCATAGGGTCTTCACCGAGTTCACCCCTCCACTTT

J: TRBJ2-3
D: TRBD2
size: -
V: TRBV4-2
CDR3: CASSQSRAGGSTDTQYF
DNA: TGTGCCAGCAGCCAATCGAGGGCGGGAGGGAGCACAGATACGCAGTATTTT

J: TRBJ1-5
D: TRBD1
size: few
V: TRBV7-9
CDR3: CASSLTVLPGGQPQHF
DNA: TGTGCCAGCAGCTTAACAGTACTCCCAGGGGGTCAGCCCCAGCATTTT

J: TRBJ2-7
D: -
size: few
V: TRBV20-1
CDR3: CSARDRNYEQYF
DNA: TGCAGTGCTAGAGACAGGAACTACGAGCAGTACTTC

J: TRBJ1-6
D: -
size: -
V: TRBV13
CDR3: CASSLARVGLSSPLHF
DNA: TGTGCCAGCAGCTTAGCAAGAGTTGGGTTGTCGTCACCCCTCCACTTT

J: TRBJ2-1
D: TRBD1
size: -
V: TRBV3-1
CDR3: CASSQDSTGAYRRNEQFF
DNA: TGTGCCAGCAGCCAAGATTCGACAGGGGCGTATCGGCGGAATGAGCAGTTCTTC

J: TRBJ1-4
D: -
size: -
V: TRBV27
CDR3: CASSFFRAKGPLDEKLFF
DNA: TGTGCCAGCAGTTTCTTCCGGGCCAAAGGACCCTTAGATGAAAAACTGTTTTTT

J: TRBJ1-4
D: -
size: few
V: TRBV5-1
CDR3: CASSLDRRTTNEKLFF
DNA: TGCGCCAGCAGCTTGGACAGGAGAACAACTAATGAAAAACTGTTTTTT

J: TRBJ2-5
D: TRBD2
size: -
V: TRBV7-9
CDR3: CASSFLLAGTYQETQYF
DNA: TGTGCCAGCAGCTTCCTCCTAGCGGGGACGTACCAAGAGACCCAGTACTTC

J: TRBJ2-7
D: -
size: -
V: TRBV7-2
CDR3: CASSLMGAFSYEQYF
DNA: TGTGCCAGCAGCTTAATGGGGGCCTTCTCCTACGAGCAGTACTTC

J: TRBJ1-1
D: -
size: -
V: TRBV29-1
CDR3: CSVIRDLNTFF
DNA: TGCAGCGTTATCCGGGACTTAAATACTTTCTTT

J: TRBJ2-7
D: -
size: -
V: TRBV20-1
CDR3: CSADGGGEQYF
DNA: TGCAGTGCTGATGGGGGTGGCGAGCAGTACTTC

J: TRBJ2-1
D: TRBD2
size: -
V: TRBV2
CDR3: CASIPPLAGNEQFF
DNA: TGTGCCAGCATCCCCCCACTAGCGGGGAATGAGCAGTTCTTC

J: TRBJ2-7
D: TRBD2
size: -
V: TRBV3-1
CDR3: CASSQGASGSSYEQYF
DNA: TGTGCCAGCAGCCAAGGGGCTAGCGGGAGCTCCTACGAGCAGTACTTC

J: TRBJ2-7
D: -
size: -
V: TRBV9
CDR3: CASSETVDYEQYF
DNA: TGTGCCAGCAGCGAGACGGTTGACTACGAGCAGTACTTC

J: TRBJ2-3
D: TRBD2
size: -
V: TRBV12-3/TRBV12-4
CDR3: CASNNRLAAGTQYF
DNA: TGTGCCAGCAACAACCGACTAGCAGCGGGGACGCAGTATTTT

J: TRBJ2-6
D: TRBD1
size: many
V: TRBV12-3/TRBV12-4
CDR3: CASSYVPRDRGSAGANVLTF
DNA: TGTGCCAGCAGTTACGTACCCCGGGACAGGGGCTCCGCTGGGGCCAACGTCCTGACTTTC

J: TRBJ2-5
D: TRBD1
size: few
V: TRBV7-8
CDR3: CASSKDTGGQETQYF
DNA: TGTGCCAGCAGCAAGGATACAGGGGGACAGGAGACCCAGTACTTC

J: TRBJ2-7
D: -
size: many
V: TRBV5-1
CDR3: CASSVHREQPYEQYF
DNA: TGCGCCAGCAGCGTACACAGGGAACAGCCCTACGAGCAGTACTTC

J: TRBJ2-2
D: -
size: -
V: TRBV7-2
CDR3: CASSYRDPRNTGELFF
DNA: TGTGCCAGCAGCTACCGGGACCCAAGGAACACCGGGGAGCTGTTTTTT

J: TRBJ2-2
D: -
size: -
V: TRBV7-2
CDR3: CASSLPGPPVGELFF
DNA: TGTGCCAGCAGCCTACCGGGACCTCCGGTGGGGGAGCTGTTTTTT

J: TRBJ2-1
D: TRBD1
size: few
V: TRBV6-2/TRBV6-3
CDR3: CATEGLVQGAYNEQFF
DNA: TGTGCCACAGAAGGGCTGGTACAGGGGGCCTACAATGAGCAGTTCTTC

J: TRBJ2-1
D: TRBD2
size: -
V: TRBV2
CDR3: CASSEVAGDNEQFF
DNA: TGTGCCAGCAGTGAAGTAGCGGGGGACAATGAGCAGTTCTTC

J: TRBJ1-5
D: -
size: few
V: TRBV7-9
CDR3: CASSPEPDGSNQPQHF
DNA: TGTGCCAGCAGCCCCGAACCGGACGGAAGCAATCAGCCCCAGCATTTT

J: TRBJ1-2
D: -
size: few
V: TRBV6-2/TRBV6-3
CDR3: CASSYSPAHYGYTF
DNA: TGTGCCAGCAGTTACTCCCCTGCTCACTATGGCTACACCTTC

J: TRBJ2-7
D: -
size: few
V: TRBV20-1
CDR3: CSAWTADGGEQYF
DNA: TGCAGTGCTTGGACAGCCGATGGGGGGGAGCAGTACTTC

J: TRBJ2-1
D: TRBD2
size: -
V: TRBV6-5
CDR3: CASHLAGGTYNEQFF
DNA: TGTGCCAGTCATTTAGCGGGGGGAACCTACAATGAGCAGTTCTTC

J: TRBJ1-1
D: -
size: -
V: TRBV25-1
CDR3: CASSGYGAGTEAFF
DNA: TGTGCCAGCAGTGGATACGGCGCGGGCACTGAAGCTTTCTTT

J: TRBJ2-6
D: TRBD1
size: -
V: TRBV5-1
CDR3: CASRWWTGVLSGANVLTF
DNA: TGCGCCAGCAGATGGTGGACAGGAGTCCTCTCTGGGGCCAACGTCCTGACTTTC

J: TRBJ1-2
D: -
size: few
V: TRBV18
CDR3: CASSPGPGAFYGYTF
DNA: TGTGCCAGCTCACCGGGACCAGGGGCCTTCTATGGCTACACCTTC

J: TRBJ2-5
D: TRBD2
size: few
V: TRBV20-1
CDR3: CSARASGRLGQETQYF
DNA: TGCAGTGCTCGGGCTAGCGGGAGATTGGGCCAAGAGACCCAGTACTTC

J: TRBJ2-3
D: -
size: -
V: TRBV20-1
CDR3: CSALDMARDTQYF
DNA: TGCAGTGCTCTGGACATGGCGAGGGATACGCAGTATTTT

J: TRBJ2-1
D: -
size: few
V: TRBV20-1
CDR3: CRTPGAGNEQFF
DNA: TGCAGGACCCCGGGGGCGGGGAATGAGCAGTTCTTC

J: TRBJ2-7
D: TRBD2
size: many
V: TRBV5-1
CDR3: CASSSSGKGVRYEQYF
DNA: TGCGCCAGCAGCTCTAGCGGGAAAGGCGTAAGGTACGAGCAGTACTTC

J: TRBJ2-7
D: -
size: -
V: TRBV28
CDR3: CASSLDMTHEQYF
DNA: TGTGCCAGCAGTTTAGATATGACCCACGAGCAGTACTTC

J: TRBJ2-5
D: -
size: few
V: TRBV7-2
CDR3: CASSLNSRWAETQYF
DNA: TGTGCCAGCAGCTTAAATTCTCGGTGGGCAGAGACCCAGTACTTC

J: TRBJ2-2
D: -
size: many
V: TRBV12-3/TRBV12-4
CDR3: CASSPLNTGELFF
DNA: TGTGCCAGCAGCCCCCTTAACACCGGGGAGCTGTTTTTT

J: TRBJ2-5
D: -
size: few
V: TRBV7-7
CDR3: CASSPVLGALETQYF
DNA: TGTGCCAGCAGCCCCGTGTTAGGGGCTCTAGAGACCCAGTACTTC

J: TRBJ2-5
D: TRBD1
size: few
V: TRBV5-1
CDR3: CASSLRGGVETQYF
DNA: TGCGCCAGCAGCTTAAGAGGGGGCGTCGAGACCCAGTACTTC

J: TRBJ2-6
D: -
size: -
V: TRBV11-2
CDR3: CASSFQSGRGNSGANVLTF
DNA: TGTGCCAGCAGCTTCCAGTCGGGCAGGGGAAACTCTGGGGCCAACGTCCTGACTTTC

J: TRBJ2-7
D: TRBD1
size: -
V: TRBV15
CDR3: CATSTRPGQVPYEQYF
DNA: TGTGCCACCAGCACTCGACCGGGACAGGTGCCCTACGAGCAGTACTTC

J: TRBJ1-2
D: -
size: -
V: TRBV19
CDR3: CASSIEMGLNYGYTF
DNA: TGTGCCAGTAGTATAGAGATGGGACTGAACTATGGCTACACCTTC

J: TRBJ2-7
D: TRBD1
size: few
V: TRBV10-3
CDR3: CAISEGQGASNEQYF
DNA: TGTGCCATCAGTGAGGGACAGGGGGCATCCAACGAGCAGTACTTC

J: TRBJ2-1
D: -
size: -
V: TRBV10-3
CDR3: CAISESGFRAWNEQFF
DNA: TGTGCCATCAGTGAGTCGGGATTTCGTGCGTGGAATGAGCAGTTCTTC

J: TRBJ2-1
D: -
size: -
V: TRBV4-1
CDR3: CASSHQGQLSSYNEQFF
DNA: TGCGCCAGCAGCCATCAAGGTCAGCTGAGCTCCTACAATGAGCAGTTCTTC

J: TRBJ1-1
D: -
size: -
V: TRBV5-1
CDR3: CASREGRNTEAFF
DNA: TGCGCCAGCAGAGAAGGTCGAAACACTGAAGCTTTCTTT

J: TRBJ2-1
D: -
size: -
V: TRBV21-1
CDR3: CASSTMGGLADQFF
DNA: TGTGCCAGCAGCACGATGGGGGGCCTAGCGGACCAGTTCTTC

J: TRBJ2-7
D: -
size: once
V: TRBV5-5
CDR3: CASRTASYEQYF
DNA: TGTGCCAGTAGGACAGCATCCTACGAGCAGTACTTC

J: TRBJ2-7
D: -
size: -
V: TRBV7-3
CDR3: CASSSRQGLEQYF
DNA: TGTGCCAGCAGCTCCAGACAGGGACTAGAGCAGTACTTC

J: TRBJ1-1
D: -
size: few
V: TRBV4-1
CDR3: CASSSPRATEAFF
DNA: TGCGCCAGCAGTTCCCCCCGGGCCACTGAAGCTTTCTTT

J: TRBJ1-1
D: -
size: -
V: TRBV6-2/TRBV6-3
CDR3: CASMWNGNTEAFF
DNA: TGTGCCAGCATGTGGAATGGGAACACTGAAGCTTTCTTT

J: TRBJ2-1
D: -
size: once
V: TRBV3-1
CDR3: CASSRGRGPINEQFF
DNA: TGTGCCAGCAGCCGCGGGCGGGGGCCAATCAATGAGCAGTTCTTC

J: TRBJ1-2
D: TRBD1
size: few
V: TRBV5-1
CDR3: CASSHDRAYGYTF
DNA: TGCGCCAGCAGCCACGACAGGGCCTATGGCTACACCTTC

J: TRBJ2-7
D: -
size: few
V: TRBV11-2
CDR3: CASSFEATYEQYF
DNA: TGTGCCAGCAGCTTCGAGGCAACCTACGAGCAGTACTTC

J: TRBJ2-7
D: -
size: few
V: TRBV5-4
CDR3: CASSLDYSYEQYF
DNA: TGTGCCAGCAGCTTGGACTATTCCTACGAGCAGTACTTC

J: TRBJ1-2
D: -
size: few
V: TRBV20-1
CDR3: CSARAAGLGYGYTF
DNA: TGCAGTGCTAGAGCGGCAGGCCTCGGCTATGGCTACACCTTC

J: TRBJ1-1
D: -
size: -
V: TRBV6-5
CDR3: CASSRVMDSEAFF
DNA: TGTGCCAGCAGCCGAGTAATGGACAGTGAAGCTTTCTTT